Listed here are 26 T cell receptor beta chains from one sample, sequenced in a study of T cells after yellow fever vaccination. Using its own MiXCR run on the 5' RACE reads, TCRdb lists one record per CDR3 protein. Among some 600,000 distinct CDR3 sequences listed, 9% to 15% were seen once. Sample: PBMCs, taken on the day of the yellow fever booster vaccination. All receptors come from a man between 25 and 39 years old who received the YFV17D yellow fever vaccine.

The sample holds a few counts of this clonotype. The chain employs TRBV5-5 and TRBJ2-1, with 15 bases fitting TRBD2. This CDR3 contains 17 residues. Losses at the gene ends were 4 bases for V and 3 bases for J; bases not matched to a gene: 5. Germline V gene data show CDR1 as SGHKS and CDR2 as YYEKEE (reference sequence). CDR3 loop: CASSGGGLAGGYNEQFF. CDR3 in DNA: TGTGCCAGCAGCGGGGGGGGACTAGCGGGAGGCTACAATGAGCAGTTCTTC. Full variable domain (outside the CDR3, taken from reference TRBV5-5 and TRBJ2-1): DAGVTQSPTHLIKTRGQQVTLRCSPISGHKSVSWYQQVLGQGPQFIFQYYEKEERGRGNFPDRFSARQFPNYSSELNVNALLLGDSALYLCASSGGGLAGGYNEQFFGPGTRLTVL.

This clonotype was seen only a few times. This sequence joins TRBV11-2 and TRBJ2-5; TRBD1 matches 10 bases. Losses at the gene ends were 7 bases for V and 5 bases for J; bases not matched to a gene: 10. The germline CDR1 and CDR2 sequences are SGHAT and FQNNGV. This CDR3 contains 15 residues. CDR3 loop: CASTPGQGVRETQYF. The DNA of the CDR3 is TGTGCCAGCACCCCCGGACAGGGGGTTCGGGAGACCCAGTACTTC.

This chain connects TRBV20-1 to TRBJ1-6, with no clear D. From germline, CDR1 is DFQATT and CDR2 SNEGSKA (reference sequence). CDR3 length: 14 amino acids. V dropped 7 bases and J dropped 5 bases, with 15 bases sitting between them. The CDR3 nucleotides are TGCAGTGTAAGCTCGGCAGATAATAATTCACCCCTCCACTTT. Amino acid sequence: CSVSSADNNSPLHF.

The V and J genes are TRBV11-1 and TRBJ2-3; D might be TRBD2 (6 bases). The V end was cut by 3 bases, the J end by 4 bases, with 23 bases between. The length of the CDR3 is 18 residues. CDR1 and CDR2 (germline): SGHAT, FQDESV (reference sequence). Here the CDR3 DNA reads TGTGCCAGCAGCTTTAATAGGGAACGGCGGGATCTAGCAGATACGCAGTATTTT. It translates to CASSFNRERRDLADTQYF.

This rearrangement joins TRBV20-1 to TRBJ2-1, with D tentatively TRBD1 or TRBD2 (6 bases each). V lost 0 bases and J 7 bases, leaving 13 bases between the germline ends. The CDR3 spans 14 residues. CDR1 and CDR2 (germline): DFQATT, SNEGSKA (reference sequence). The CDR3 sequence is CSARDMGGRNEQFF. The CDR3 coding sequence is TGCAGTGCTAGAGATATGGGGGGCCGGAATGAGCAGTTCTTC.

This clonotype was counted many times. The chain couples TRBV5-1 to TRBJ2-3; D gene ambiguous. The CDR3 runs 15 residues. Per the germline V gene, CDR1 is SGHRS and CDR2 is YFSETQ. V was shortened by 0 bases and J by 2 bases, with 10 bases between the two germline ends. This chain's CDR3 is CASSLVSGATDTQYF. CDR3 bases: TGCGCCAGCAGCTTGGTCTCAGGAGCCACAGATACGCAGTATTTT.

CDR3 DNA sequence: TGTGCCAGTAGTATTGGGAACAGGGGGAATACGCAGTATTTT. Its protein product is CASSIGNRGNTQYF. This chain links TRBV19 with TRBJ2-3; 8 nucleotides agree with TRBD1. V trimming: 3 bases; J trimming: 7 bases; junction bases outside the gene matches: 6. The CDR3 contains 14 residues. CDR1 and CDR2 from the germline V gene are LNHDA and SQIVND (reference sequence).

In its sample, this clonotype was seen many times. The chain carries TRBV7-8 and TRBJ1-5; D may be TRBD1 (6 bases). Trimming shortened V by 1 base and J by 4 bases, and 14 bases separated the two germline ends. This CDR3 spans 16 amino acids. Germline assignment: CDR1 SGHVS and CDR2 FQNEAQ. CDR3 amino acids: CASSLDSGGLNQPQHF. The CDR3 nucleotides read TGTGCCAGCAGCTTAGATTCTGGGGGCCTTAATCAGCCCCAGCATTTT.

This clonotype came up a few times. The junction shows a germline mismatch at one end, possibly a read error. This chain uses TRBV7-7 with TRBJ2-2; no definite D call. The CDR3 covers 12 residues. From germline, CDR1 is SSHAT and CDR2 FNYEAQ (reference sequence). In nucleotides, the CDR3 is TGTGCTAGCAGCTTAGGGTACGGGGAGCTGTTTTTT. This gives the protein CASSLGYGELFF.

The rearrangement uses TRBV20-1 and TRBJ2-1; D not resolved. The germline V gene encodes CDR1 DFQATT and CDR2 SNEGSKA (reference sequence). This CDR3 is built from 11 residues. V was shortened by 5 bases and J by 7 bases, with 9 bases between the two germline ends. The CDR3 is CSAVQGNEQFF. The CDR3, as DNA: TGCAGTGCTGTCCAAGGAAATGAGCAGTTCTTC.

The chain has TRBV4-3 and TRBJ2-7; TRBD1 might be the D (6 bases). The CDR3 contains 14 residues. V lost 2 bases, J lost 5 bases, and 13 bases lay in between. Germline CDR1 and CDR2: LGHNA and YSLEER. The CDR3 is CASSQPKGQHEQYF. CDR3 in DNA: TGCGCCAGCAGCCAACCGAAGGGACAACACGAGCAGTACTTC.

The table lists this clonotype with a few counts. J is TRBJ1-2 and V is TRBV6-2 or TRBV6-3; the match to TRBD1 covers 8 bases. Germline CDR1 MNHEY, CDR2 SVGEGT. The CDR3 runs to 14 residues. V lost 8 bases to trimming and J lost 6 bases; unmatched junction nucleotides: 11. DNA for the CDR3: TGTGCCAGCCAGATGGCAGGGGGCTACCATGGCTACACCTTC. It specifies CASQMAGGYHGYTF.

The sample holds a few counts of this clonotype. J is TRBJ1-5 and V is TRBV20-1; 7 nucleotides agree with TRBD1. Germline lookup yields CDR1 DFQATT and CDR2 SNEGSKA (reference sequence). V was clipped by 1 base and J by 2 bases; unmatched bases: 5. CDR3 length: 15 amino acids. CDR3 nucleotides: TGCAGTGCTAGAGGCCGAGGGACAGGCAATCAGCCCCAGCATTTT. Its protein is CSARGRGTGNQPQHF.

This chain joins TRBV7-9 and TRBJ2-1; the D gene is possibly TRBD2 (7 bases). Between the trimmed V and J ends, which lost 3 bases and 9 bases, there was a span of 21 bases. Germline V gene data show CDR1 as SEHNR and CDR2 as FQNEAQ (reference sequence). The CDR3 extends over 16 amino acids. As DNA, the CDR3 is TGTGCCAGCAGCTTGGGGGCGGGAGTCATGGGTGGTGAGCAGTTCTTC. It is translated as CASSLGAGVMGGEQFF.

In this sample, this clonotype turned up a few times. The chain employs TRBV2 and TRBJ2-5, with TRBD2 as a possible D gene (6 bases). The germline V gene has CDR1 SNHLY and CDR2 FYNNEI. The CDR3 extends over 16 amino acids. V lost 1 base and J lost 0, with 12 bases in between. CDR3 sequence: CASSEGASVYQETQYF. The CDR3 region has the DNA TGTGCCAGCAGTGAAGGGGCTAGCGTGTACCAAGAGACCCAGTACTTC.

This clonotype has only a few counts. The genes are TRBV18 and TRBJ2-1, with D possibly matching TRBD2 (6 bases). The CDR3 runs to 16 residues. Looked up from germline, CDR1 is KGHSH and CDR2 is LQKENI. Trimming took off 3 bases at V and 8 bases at J, with 20 bases between the two ends. The chain's CDR3 is CASSPREVNYIDEQFF. The CDR3 DNA reads as TGTGCCAGCTCACCCAGGGAGGTAAACTACATCGATGAGCAGTTCTTC.

The chain couples TRBV20-1 to TRBJ2-2; the D is unclear. V was trimmed by 2 bases and J by 6 bases, leaving 10 bases between them. The CDR3 has 13 amino acids. Germline CDR1 DFQATT, CDR2 SNEGSKA (reference sequence). CDR3 sequence: CSARRLRSGELFF. Written as DNA, the CDR3 is TGCAGTGCTAGAAGGTTGAGGTCCGGGGAGCTGTTTTTT.

This clonotype was found a few times. The chain couples TRBV25-1 to TRBJ2-7, with D possibly being TRBD1 (5 bases). The V end was cut by 4 bases, the J end by 2 bases, with 9 bases between. The CDR3 loop spans 13 amino acids. Germline V gene lookup returns CDR1 MGHDK and CDR2 SYGVNS. CDR3 in amino acids: CASSVSRAYEQYF. In nucleotides, the CDR3 is TGTGCCAGCAGTGTGAGCAGGGCCTACGAGCAGTACTTC.

This clonotype turned up a few times. The J gene is TRBJ1-6, the V gene TRBV19; D is possibly TRBD1 (5 bases). Germline CDR1 and CDR2: LNHDA and SQIVND (reference sequence). The V end was cut by 3 bases, the J end by 7 bases, with 13 bases between. The CDR3 is 15 residues long. CDR3 protein: CASSIGGRLNSPLHF. In DNA form, the CDR3 reads TGTGCCAGTAGTATCGGGGGACGCTTAAATTCACCCCTCCACTTT.

This CDR3 is CASSEFAAYYGYTF. Here the CDR3 DNA reads TGTGCCAGCAGTGAATTTGCGGCGTACTATGGCTACACCTTC. The chain links TRBV25-1 to TRBJ1-2, with D hard to call. This CDR3 is 14 amino acids long. The V gene lost 1 base and the J gene lost 3 bases, with 9 bases spanning the gap. Germline CDR1 is MGHDK and CDR2 is SYGVNS.

This clonotype turned up a few times. The chain recombines TRBV20-1 with TRBJ2-3, with 8 nucleotides matching TRBD2. The germline CDR1 and CDR2 sequences are DFQATT and SNEGSKA (reference sequence). This CDR3 is 13 amino acids long. The V gene end was trimmed by 6 bases and the J gene end by 2 bases; junction bases not matched to a gene: 4. In DNA, the CDR3 is TGCAGTGCCACTAGCGGATTCACAGATACGCAGTATTTT. The encoded protein is CSATSGFTDTQYF.

This clonotype was recorded a few times. J is TRBJ2-1 and V is TRBV9, with 7 bases matching TRBD2. Germline V gene sequence: CDR1 SGDLS, CDR2 YYNGEE. The V segment lost 6 bases and the J segment 5 bases; nucleotides outside the gene matches: 2. The CDR3 extends over 12 amino acids. CDR3 in DNA: TGTGCCAGCAAGCGGGGTGACAATGAGCAGTTCTTC. This codes for CASKRGDNEQFF.

The chain is built from TRBV20-1 and TRBJ2-4, with 11 nucleotides matching TRBD2. CDR1 is DFQATT, CDR2 SNEGSKA, per germline (reference sequence). The CDR3 extends over 17 amino acids. The J segment lost 0 bases and the V segment lost 2 bases, leaving 6 bases of the junction unmatched. CDR3 bases: TGCAGTGCTAGACTCTTAGCGGGAGGGGTAGCCAAAAACATTCAGTACTTC. It translates to CSARLLAGGVAKNIQYF.

This clonotype occurred a few times. The J gene is TRBJ1-2, the V gene TRBV19, with D perhaps matching TRBD1 (5 bases). The CDR3 loop spans 15 amino acids. Trimming removed 1 base from V and 4 bases from J, with 13 bases in between. Germline values: CDR1 LNHDA, CDR2 SQIVND (reference sequence). In DNA form, the CDR3 reads TGTGCCAGTAGTATAGTGGGGCAGCGCGCCTATGGCTACACCTTC. It encodes CASSIVGQRAYGYTF.

The chain links TRBV5-1 to TRBJ1-6; the D gene is possibly TRBD1 (6 bases). The germline V gene encodes CDR1 SGHRS and CDR2 YFSETQ. V lost 3 bases and J 5 bases, leaving 12 bases between the germline ends. The CDR3 is made up of 15 amino acids. For the CDR3, the DNA is TGCGCCAGCAGCTCAAACAGGGTTGATAATTCACCCCTCCACTTT. It codes for CASSSNRVDNSPLHF.

The chain uses TRBV9 and TRBJ2-1; 8 bases are shared with TRBD2. The CDR3 loop spans 16 amino acids. V dropped 3 bases and J dropped 7; count of bases not matched to a gene: 12. Germline V CDR1 and CDR2: SGDLS, YYNGEE. This CDR3 reads CASSAVGSGSRNEQFF. The CDR3 DNA is TGTGCCAGCAGCGCAGTGGGAAGCGGGAGTAGGAATGAGCAGTTCTTC. The entire variable domain, with the rest obtained from reference TRBV9 and TRBJ2-1, is as follows: DSGVTQTPKHLITATGQRVTLRCSPRSGDLSVYWYQQSLDQGLQFLIQYYNGEERAKGNILERFSAQQFPDLHSELNLSSLELGDSALYFCASSAVGSGSRNEQFFGPGTRLTVL.